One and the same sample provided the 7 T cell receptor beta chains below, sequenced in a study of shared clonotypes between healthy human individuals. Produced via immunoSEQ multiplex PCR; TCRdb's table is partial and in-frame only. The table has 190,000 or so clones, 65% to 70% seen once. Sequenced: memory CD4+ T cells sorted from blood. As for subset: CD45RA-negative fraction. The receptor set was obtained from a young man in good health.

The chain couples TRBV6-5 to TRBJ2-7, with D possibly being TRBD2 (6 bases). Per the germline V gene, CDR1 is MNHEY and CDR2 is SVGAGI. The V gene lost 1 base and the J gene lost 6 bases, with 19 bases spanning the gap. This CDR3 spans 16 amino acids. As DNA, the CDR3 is TGTGCCAGCAGTTACTTTCCAGGAGGGATCATCGCCGAGCAGTACTTC. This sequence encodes CASSYFPGGIIAEQYF.

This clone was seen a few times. The CDR3 sequence: CATSRVGAEAFF. The DNA for the CDR3 is TGTGCCACCAGCCGGGTGGGCGCTGAAGCTTTCTTT. The chain is built from TRBV10-3 and TRBJ1-1; D gene unclear. Germline lookup yields CDR1 ENHRY and CDR2 SYGVKD. The CDR3 spans 12 residues. V was trimmed by 10 bases and J by 6 bases, leaving 15 bases between them.

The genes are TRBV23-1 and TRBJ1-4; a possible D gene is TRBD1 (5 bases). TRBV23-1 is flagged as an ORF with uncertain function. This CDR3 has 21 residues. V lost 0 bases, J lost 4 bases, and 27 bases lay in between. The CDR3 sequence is CASSQSLPRQPRPVNNEKLFF. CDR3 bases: TGCGCCAGCAGTCAATCCCTGCCCCGACAGCCCAGGCCAGTTAATAATGAAAAACTGTTTTTT.

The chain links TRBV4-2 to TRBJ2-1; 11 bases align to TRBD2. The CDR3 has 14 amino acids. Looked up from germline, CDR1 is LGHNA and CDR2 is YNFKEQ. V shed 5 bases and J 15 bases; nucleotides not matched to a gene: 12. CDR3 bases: TGTGCCAGCAGCACACCGCCCGGGACTAGCGGACGGTTCTTC. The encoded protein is CASSTPPGTSGRFF.

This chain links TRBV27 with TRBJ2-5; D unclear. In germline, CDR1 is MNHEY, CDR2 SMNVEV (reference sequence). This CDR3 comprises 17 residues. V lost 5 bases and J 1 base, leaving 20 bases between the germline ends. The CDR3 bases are TGTGCCAGCAGTCTCTCCCGTCATTTAGCAGTCCAAGAGACCCAGTACTTC. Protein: CASSLSRHLAVQETQYF.

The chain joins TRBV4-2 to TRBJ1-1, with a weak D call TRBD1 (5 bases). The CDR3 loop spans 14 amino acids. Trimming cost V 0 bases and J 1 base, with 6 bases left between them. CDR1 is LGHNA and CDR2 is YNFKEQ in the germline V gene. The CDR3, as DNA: TGTGCCAGCAGCCAAGAGGGACCGAACACTGAAGCTTTCTTT. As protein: CASSQEGPNTEAFF.

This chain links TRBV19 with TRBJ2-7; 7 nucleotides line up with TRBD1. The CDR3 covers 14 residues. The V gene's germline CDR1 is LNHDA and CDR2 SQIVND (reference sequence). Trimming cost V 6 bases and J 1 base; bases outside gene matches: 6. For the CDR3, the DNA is TGTGCCAGTAGAAGGCAGACAGGGTCCTACGAGCAGTACTTC. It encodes CASRRQTGSYEQYF.